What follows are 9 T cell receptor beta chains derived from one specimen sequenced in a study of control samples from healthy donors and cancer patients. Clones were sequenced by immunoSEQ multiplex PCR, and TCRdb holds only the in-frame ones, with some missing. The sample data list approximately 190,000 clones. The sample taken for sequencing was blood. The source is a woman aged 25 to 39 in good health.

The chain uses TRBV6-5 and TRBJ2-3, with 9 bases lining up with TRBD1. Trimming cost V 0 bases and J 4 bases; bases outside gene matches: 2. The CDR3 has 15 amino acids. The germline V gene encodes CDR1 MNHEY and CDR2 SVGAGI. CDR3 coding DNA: TGTGCCAGCAGTTACTCGGGACAGGGTCCAGATACGCAGTATTTT. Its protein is CASSYSGQGPDTQYF.

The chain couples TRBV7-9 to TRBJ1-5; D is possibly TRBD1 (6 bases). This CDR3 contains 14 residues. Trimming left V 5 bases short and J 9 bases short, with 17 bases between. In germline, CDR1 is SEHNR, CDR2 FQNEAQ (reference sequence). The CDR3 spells CASSNTGPPRPQHF. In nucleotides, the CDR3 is TGTGCCAGCAGCAATACAGGGCCCCCTCGGCCCCAGCATTTT.

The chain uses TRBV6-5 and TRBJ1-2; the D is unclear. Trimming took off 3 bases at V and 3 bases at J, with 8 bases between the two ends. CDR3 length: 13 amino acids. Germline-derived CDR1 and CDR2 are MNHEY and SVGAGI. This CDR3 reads CASSYEVDYGYTF. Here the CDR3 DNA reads TGTGCCAGCAGTTATGAGGTGGACTATGGCTACACCTTC.

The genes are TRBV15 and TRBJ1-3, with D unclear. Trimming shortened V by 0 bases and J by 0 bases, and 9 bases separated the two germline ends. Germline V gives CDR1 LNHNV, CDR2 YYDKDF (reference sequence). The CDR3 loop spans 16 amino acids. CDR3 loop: CATSRDDALSGNTIYF. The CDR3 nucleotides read TGTGCCACCAGCAGAGACGATGCGCTCTCTGGAAACACCATATATTTT.

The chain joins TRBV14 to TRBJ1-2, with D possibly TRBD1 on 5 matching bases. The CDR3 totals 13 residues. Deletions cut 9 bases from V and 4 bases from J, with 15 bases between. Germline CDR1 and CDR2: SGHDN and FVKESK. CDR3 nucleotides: TGTGCCAGTTCCAGGGAGGAGGGCTATGGCTACACCTTC. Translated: CASSREEGYGYTF.

CDR3 amino acids: CASSQDPLTGNTIYF. CDR3 sequence (DNA): TGCGCCAGCAGCCAAGATCCCCTGACAGGAAACACCATATATTTT. The chain links TRBV4-1 to TRBJ1-3; D is uncertain. The V gene lost 0 bases and the J gene lost 4 bases, with 10 bases spanning the gap. Per the germline V gene, CDR1 is MGHRA and CDR2 is YSYEKL. The CDR3 loop spans 15 amino acids.

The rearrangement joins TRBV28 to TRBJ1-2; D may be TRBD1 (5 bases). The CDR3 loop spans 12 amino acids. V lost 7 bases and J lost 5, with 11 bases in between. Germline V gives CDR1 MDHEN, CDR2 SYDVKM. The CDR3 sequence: CASTSWGYGYTF. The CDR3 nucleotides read TGTGCCAGCACCTCATGGGGGTATGGCTACACCTTC.

In DNA, the CDR3 is TGCAGCGGGGGGGACTGGAGGGACAATGAGCAGTTCTTC. This codes for CSGGDWRDNEQFF. J is TRBJ2-1 and V is TRBV29-1, with D tentatively TRBD2 (6 bases). V was shortened by 7 bases and J by 5 bases, with 15 bases between the two germline ends. The CDR3 consists of 13 residues. Germline V gene sequence: CDR1 SQVTM, CDR2 ANQGSEA.

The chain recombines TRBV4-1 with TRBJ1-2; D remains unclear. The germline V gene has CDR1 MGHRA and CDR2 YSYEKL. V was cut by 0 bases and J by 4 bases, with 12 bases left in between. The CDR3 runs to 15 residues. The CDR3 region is CASSQDPESSYGYTF. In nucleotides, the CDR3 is TGCGCCAGCAGCCAAGATCCAGAATCTAGCTATGGCTACACCTTC.